This T cell receptor beta chain emerged from a study of control samples from healthy donors and cancer patients. Germline CDR1 reads MNHEY; CDR2 reads SMNVEV (reference sequence). This CDR3 is 17 amino acids long. The V segment lost 5 bases and the J segment 4 bases; nucleotides outside the gene matches: 13. TCRdb's copy holds only in-frame clones and misses some; the assay was immunoSEQ multiplex PCR. This sample has about 54,000 clones, with around 97% found just once. V usage is TRBV27 and J usage is TRBJ2-3, with TRBD2 matching 9 bases. This clonotype originated in a woman in her thirties in good health. The sample consisted of blood. The CDR3 region is CASSTAGGVYLADTQYF. The CDR3 region has the DNA TGTGCCAGCAGTACGGCGGGAGGGGTGTACCTAGCAGATACGCAGTATTTT.